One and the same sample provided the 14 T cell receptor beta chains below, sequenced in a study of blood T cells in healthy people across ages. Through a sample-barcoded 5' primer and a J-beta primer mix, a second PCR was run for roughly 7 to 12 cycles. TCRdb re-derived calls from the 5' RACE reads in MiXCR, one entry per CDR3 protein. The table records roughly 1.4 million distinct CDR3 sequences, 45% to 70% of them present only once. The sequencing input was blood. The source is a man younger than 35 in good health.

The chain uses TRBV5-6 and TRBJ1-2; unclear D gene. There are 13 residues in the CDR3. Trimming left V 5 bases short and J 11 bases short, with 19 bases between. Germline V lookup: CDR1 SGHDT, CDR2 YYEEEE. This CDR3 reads CASRPGRKERYTF. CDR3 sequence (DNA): TGTGCCAGCAGACCCGGGAGAAAAGAACGTTACACCTTC.

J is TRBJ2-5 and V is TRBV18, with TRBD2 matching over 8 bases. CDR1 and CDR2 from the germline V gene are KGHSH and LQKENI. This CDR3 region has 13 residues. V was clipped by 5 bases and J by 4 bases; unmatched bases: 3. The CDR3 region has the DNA TGTGCCAGCTCAGACAGCGGGAGAGAGACCCAGTACTTC. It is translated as CASSDSGRETQYF.

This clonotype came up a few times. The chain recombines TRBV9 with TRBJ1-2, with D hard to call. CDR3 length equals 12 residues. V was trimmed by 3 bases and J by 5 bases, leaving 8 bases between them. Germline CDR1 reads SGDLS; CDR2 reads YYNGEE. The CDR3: CASSGRWYGYTF. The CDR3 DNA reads TGTGCCAGCAGCGGCCGGTGGTATGGCTACACCTTC.

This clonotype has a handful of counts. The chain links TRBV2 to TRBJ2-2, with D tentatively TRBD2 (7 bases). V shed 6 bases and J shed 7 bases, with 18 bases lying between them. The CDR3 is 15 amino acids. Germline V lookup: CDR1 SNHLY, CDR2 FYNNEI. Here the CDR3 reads CASRTWGGAGGELFF. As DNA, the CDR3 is TGTGCCAGCAGGACTTGGGGGGGGGCCGGCGGGGAGCTGTTTTTT.

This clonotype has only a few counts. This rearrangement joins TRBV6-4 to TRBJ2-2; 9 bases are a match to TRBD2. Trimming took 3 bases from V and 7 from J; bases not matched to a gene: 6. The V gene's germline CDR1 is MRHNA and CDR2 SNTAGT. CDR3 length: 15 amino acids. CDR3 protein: CASSEGGGANGELFF. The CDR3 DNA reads TGTGCCAGCAGTGAAGGCGGGGGGGCCAACGGGGAGCTGTTTTTT.

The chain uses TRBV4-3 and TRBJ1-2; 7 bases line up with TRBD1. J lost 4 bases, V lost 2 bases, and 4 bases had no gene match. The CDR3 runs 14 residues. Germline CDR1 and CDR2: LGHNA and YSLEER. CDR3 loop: CASSQRGLGYGYTF. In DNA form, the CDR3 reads TGCGCCAGCAGCCAAAGGGGGCTTGGCTATGGCTACACCTTC.

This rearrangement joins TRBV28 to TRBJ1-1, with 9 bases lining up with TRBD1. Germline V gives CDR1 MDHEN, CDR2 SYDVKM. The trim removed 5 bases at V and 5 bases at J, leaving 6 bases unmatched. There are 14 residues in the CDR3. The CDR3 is CASSAYRGRTEAFF. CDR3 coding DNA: TGTGCCAGCAGTGCGTACAGGGGGCGGACTGAAGCTTTCTTT.

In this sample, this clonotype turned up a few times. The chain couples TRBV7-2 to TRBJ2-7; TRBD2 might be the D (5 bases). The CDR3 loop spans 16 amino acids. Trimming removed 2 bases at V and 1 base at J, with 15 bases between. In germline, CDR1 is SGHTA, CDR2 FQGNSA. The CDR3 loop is CASSLPQAGDSYEQYF. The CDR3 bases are TGTGCCAGCAGCTTACCCCAGGCGGGTGATTCCTACGAGCAGTACTTC.

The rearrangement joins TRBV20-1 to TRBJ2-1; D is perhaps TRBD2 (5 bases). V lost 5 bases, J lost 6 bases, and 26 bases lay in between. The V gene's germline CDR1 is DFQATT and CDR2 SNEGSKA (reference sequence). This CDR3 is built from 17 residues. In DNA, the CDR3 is TGCAGTGCTGGAACGAAAAAAGCGGCCCCCGGAGGCAATGAGCAGTTCTTC. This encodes CSAGTKKAAPGGNEQFF.

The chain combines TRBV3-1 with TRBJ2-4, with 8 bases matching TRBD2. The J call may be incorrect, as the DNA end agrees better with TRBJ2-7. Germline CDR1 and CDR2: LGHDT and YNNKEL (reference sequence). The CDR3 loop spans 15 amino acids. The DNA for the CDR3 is TGTGCCAGCAGCCAAGCGGGAGGGGTGTCCTACGAGCAGTACTTC. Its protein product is CASSQAGGVSYEQYF.

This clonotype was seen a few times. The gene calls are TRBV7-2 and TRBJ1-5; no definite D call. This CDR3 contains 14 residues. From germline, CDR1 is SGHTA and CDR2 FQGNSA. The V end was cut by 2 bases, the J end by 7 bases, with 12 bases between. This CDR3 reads CASSLSNKDQPQHF. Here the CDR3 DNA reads TGTGCCAGCAGCTTAAGCAATAAGGACCAGCCCCAGCATTTT. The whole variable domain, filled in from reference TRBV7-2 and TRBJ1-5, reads GAGVSQSPSNKVTEKGKDVELRCDPISGHTALYWYRQSLGQGLEFLIYFQGNSAPDKSGLPSDRFSAERTGGSVSTLTIQRTQQEDSAVYLCASSLSNKDQPQHFGDGTRLSIL.

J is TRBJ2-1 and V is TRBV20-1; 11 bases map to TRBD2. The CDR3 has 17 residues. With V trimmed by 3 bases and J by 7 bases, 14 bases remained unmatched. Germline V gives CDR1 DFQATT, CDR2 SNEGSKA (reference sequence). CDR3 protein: CSASDLAGGPEWNEQFF. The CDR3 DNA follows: TGCAGTGCTAGTGACCTAGCGGGAGGCCCCGAATGGAATGAGCAGTTCTTC.

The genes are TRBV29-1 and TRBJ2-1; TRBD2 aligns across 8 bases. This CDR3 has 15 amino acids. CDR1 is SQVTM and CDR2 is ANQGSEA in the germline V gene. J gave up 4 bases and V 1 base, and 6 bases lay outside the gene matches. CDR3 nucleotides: TGCAGCGTTGAAGGGACTAGCAGGCAATACAATGAGCAGTTCTTC. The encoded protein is CSVEGTSRQYNEQFF.

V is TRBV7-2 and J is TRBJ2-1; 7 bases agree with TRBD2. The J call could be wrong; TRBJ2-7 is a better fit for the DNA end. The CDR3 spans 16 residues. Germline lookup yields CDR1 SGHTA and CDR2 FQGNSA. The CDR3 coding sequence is TGTGCCAGCAGCCCCGGCCCGGGAGGTAAAAAGAATGAGCAGTACTTC. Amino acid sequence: CASSPGPGGKKNEQYF.